This TCR beta chain is drawn from a study of T cell repertoires in cytomegalovirus infection. For the study at large: Selected CMV epitopes included recently identified HLA-C-restricted ones as well as well-studied HLA-B-restricted ones. CMV infection and matching HLA type were both indicated by public TCR beta signatures.

From germline, CDR1 is SGHTA and CDR2 FQGNSA. CDR3 size: 13 residues. J was trimmed by 9 bases and V by 8 bases; bases with no gene match: 11. MiXCR, applied by TCRdb to the reads, yields one record per CDR3 protein. The sample records some 270,000 distinct CDR3 sequences, 20% to 25% being singletons. About this clonotype itself: Its matching antigen is unknown.

The material sequenced was cultured PBMCs, taken from culture after CMV antigen stimulation. This chain joins TRBV7-2 and TRBJ2-7, with 9 positions matching TRBD1. This TCR derives from a human donor in good health (CMV status not recorded). Some clones in this sample may be carry-over from other donors' samples. Here the CDR3 DNA reads TGTGCCAGCTCCCTTGCTGGACAGGGGACGCAGTACTTC. Translated: CASSLAGQGTQYF.